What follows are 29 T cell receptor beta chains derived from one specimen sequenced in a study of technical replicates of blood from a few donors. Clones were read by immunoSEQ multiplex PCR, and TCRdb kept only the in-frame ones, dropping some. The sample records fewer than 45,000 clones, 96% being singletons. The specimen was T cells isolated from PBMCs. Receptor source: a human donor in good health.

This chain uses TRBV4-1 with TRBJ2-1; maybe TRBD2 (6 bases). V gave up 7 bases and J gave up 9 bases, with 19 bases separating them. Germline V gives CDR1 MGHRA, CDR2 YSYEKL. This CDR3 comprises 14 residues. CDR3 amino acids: CASTGGGLGREQFF. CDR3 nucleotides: TGCGCCAGCACCGGGGGAGGTTTGGGGCGTGAGCAGTTCTTC.

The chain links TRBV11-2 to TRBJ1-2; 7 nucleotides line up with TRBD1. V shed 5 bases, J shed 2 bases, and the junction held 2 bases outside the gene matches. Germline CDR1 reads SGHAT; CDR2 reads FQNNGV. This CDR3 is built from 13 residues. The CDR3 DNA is TGTGCCAGCAGCCCGGACAGGAACTATGGCTACACCTTC. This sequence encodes CASSPDRNYGYTF.

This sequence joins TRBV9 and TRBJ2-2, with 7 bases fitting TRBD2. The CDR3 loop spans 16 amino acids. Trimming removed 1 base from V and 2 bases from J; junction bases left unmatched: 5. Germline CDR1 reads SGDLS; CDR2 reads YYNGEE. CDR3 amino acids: CASSVFSGTNTGELFF. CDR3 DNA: TGTGCCAGCAGCGTATTCAGCGGGACTAACACCGGGGAGCTGTTTTTT.

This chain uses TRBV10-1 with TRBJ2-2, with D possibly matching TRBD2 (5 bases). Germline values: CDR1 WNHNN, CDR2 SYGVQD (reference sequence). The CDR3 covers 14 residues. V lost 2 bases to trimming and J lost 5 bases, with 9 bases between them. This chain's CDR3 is CASSEPGDTGELFF. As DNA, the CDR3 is TGCGCCAGCAGTGAGCCCGGGGATACCGGGGAGCTGTTTTTT.

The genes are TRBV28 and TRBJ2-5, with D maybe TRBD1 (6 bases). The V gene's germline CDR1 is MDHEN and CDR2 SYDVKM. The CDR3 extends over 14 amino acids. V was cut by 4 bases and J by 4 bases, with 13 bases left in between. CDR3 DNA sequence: TGTGCCAGCAGTTCCGGGTTGACAGGAGAGACCCAGTACTTC. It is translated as CASSSGLTGETQYF.

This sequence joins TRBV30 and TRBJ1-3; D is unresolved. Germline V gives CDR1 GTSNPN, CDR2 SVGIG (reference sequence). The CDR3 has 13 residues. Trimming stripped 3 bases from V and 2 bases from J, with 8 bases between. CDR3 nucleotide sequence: TGTGCCTGGAGGAATACGGCTGGAAACACCATATATTTT. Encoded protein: CAWRNTAGNTIYF. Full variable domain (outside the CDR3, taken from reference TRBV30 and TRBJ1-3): SQTIHQWPATLVQPVGSPLSLECTVEGTSNPNLYWYRQAAGRGLQLLFYSVGIGQISSEVPQNLSASRPQDRQFILSSKKLLLSDSGFYLCAWRNTAGNTIYFGEGSWLTVV.

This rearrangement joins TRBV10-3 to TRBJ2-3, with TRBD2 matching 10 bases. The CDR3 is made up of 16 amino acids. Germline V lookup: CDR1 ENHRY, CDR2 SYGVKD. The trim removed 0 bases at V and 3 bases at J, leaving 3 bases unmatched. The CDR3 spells CAISESLAGETDTQYF. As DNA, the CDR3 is TGTGCCATCAGTGAGTCGCTAGCGGGAGAAACAGATACGCAGTATTTT.

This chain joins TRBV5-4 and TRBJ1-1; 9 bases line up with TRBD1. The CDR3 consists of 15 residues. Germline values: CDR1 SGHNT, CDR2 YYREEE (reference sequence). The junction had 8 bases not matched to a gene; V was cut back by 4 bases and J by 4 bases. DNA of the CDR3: TGTGCCAGCAGCCTCGCTGGGGACAGGGTCACTGAAGCTTTCTTT. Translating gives CASSLAGDRVTEAFF.

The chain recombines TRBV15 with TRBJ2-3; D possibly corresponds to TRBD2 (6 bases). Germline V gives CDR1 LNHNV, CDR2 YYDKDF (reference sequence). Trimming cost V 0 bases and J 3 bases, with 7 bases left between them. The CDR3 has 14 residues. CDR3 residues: CATSRDLATDTQYF. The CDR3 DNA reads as TGTGCCACCAGCAGAGATCTAGCGACAGATACGCAGTATTTT.

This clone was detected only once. The CDR3 region is CASSTMGLLSYNEQFF. CDR3 coding DNA: TGTGCCAGCAGTACGATGGGACTATTATCCTACAATGAGCAGTTCTTC. The chain employs TRBV28 and TRBJ2-1, with 7 bases identical to TRBD2. The CDR3 covers 16 residues. V was pared by 5 bases and J by 1 base, with 8 bases of the junction left unmatched. From germline, CDR1 is MDHEN and CDR2 SYDVKM.

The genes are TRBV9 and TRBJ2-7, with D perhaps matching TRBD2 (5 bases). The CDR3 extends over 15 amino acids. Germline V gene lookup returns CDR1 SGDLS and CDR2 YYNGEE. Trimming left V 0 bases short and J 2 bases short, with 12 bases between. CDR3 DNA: TGTGCCAGCAGCGTAGGGCTAGCTGCAGCCTACGAGCAGTACTTC. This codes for CASSVGLAAAYEQYF.

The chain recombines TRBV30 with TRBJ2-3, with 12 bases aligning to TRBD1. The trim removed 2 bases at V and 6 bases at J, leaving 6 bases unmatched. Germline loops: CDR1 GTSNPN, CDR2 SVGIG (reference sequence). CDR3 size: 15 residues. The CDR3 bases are TGTGCCTGGAGTACCGGGACAGGGGGCAGGGATACGCAGTATTTT. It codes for CAWSTGTGGRDTQYF.

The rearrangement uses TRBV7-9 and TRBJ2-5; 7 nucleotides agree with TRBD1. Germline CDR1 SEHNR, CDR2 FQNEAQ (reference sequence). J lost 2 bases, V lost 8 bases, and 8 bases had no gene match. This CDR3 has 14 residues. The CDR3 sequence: CASHFATGQETQYF. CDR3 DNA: TGTGCCAGCCATTTCGCGACAGGGCAAGAGACCCAGTACTTC.

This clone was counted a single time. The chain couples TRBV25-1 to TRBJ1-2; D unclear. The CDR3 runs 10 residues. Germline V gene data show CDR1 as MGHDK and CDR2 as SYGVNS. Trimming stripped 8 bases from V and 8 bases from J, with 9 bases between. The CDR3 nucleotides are TGTGCCAGCGGGGAGTGGGGCTACACCTTC. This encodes CASGEWGYTF.

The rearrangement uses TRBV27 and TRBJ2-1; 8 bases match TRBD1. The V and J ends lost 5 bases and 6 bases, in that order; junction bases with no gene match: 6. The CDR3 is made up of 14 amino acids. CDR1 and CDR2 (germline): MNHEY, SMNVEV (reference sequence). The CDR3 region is CASSLDRGGNEQFF. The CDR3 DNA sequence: TGTGCCAGCAGTCTTGACAGGGGTGGCAATGAGCAGTTCTTC.

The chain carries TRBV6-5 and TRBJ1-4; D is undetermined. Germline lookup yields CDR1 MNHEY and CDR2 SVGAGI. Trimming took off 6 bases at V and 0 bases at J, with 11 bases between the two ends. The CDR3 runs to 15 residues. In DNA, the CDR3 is TGTGCCAGCAGCCAAGACGGAGCAACTAATGAAAAACTGTTTTTT. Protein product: CASSQDGATNEKLFF.

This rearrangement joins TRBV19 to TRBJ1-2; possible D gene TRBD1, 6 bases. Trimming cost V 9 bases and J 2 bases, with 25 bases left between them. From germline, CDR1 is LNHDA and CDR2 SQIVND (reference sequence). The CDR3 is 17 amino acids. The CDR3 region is CASLKTTDSLLNYGYTF. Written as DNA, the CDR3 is TGTGCCAGCCTGAAAACAACGGACAGCCTACTCAACTATGGCTACACCTTC.

CDR3 DNA: TGTGCCAGCAGTTACTCCGGGACTCCCCCCGATACGCAGTATTTT. Its translation is CASSYSGTPPDTQYF. The chain couples TRBV6-5 to TRBJ2-3, with a possible D match to TRBD2 (6 bases). V shed 0 bases and J shed 6 bases, with 13 bases lying between them. Germline V lookup: CDR1 MNHEY, CDR2 SVGAGI. The CDR3 covers 15 residues.

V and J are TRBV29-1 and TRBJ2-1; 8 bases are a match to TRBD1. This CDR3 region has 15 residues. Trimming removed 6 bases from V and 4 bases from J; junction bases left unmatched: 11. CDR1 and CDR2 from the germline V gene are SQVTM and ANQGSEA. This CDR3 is CSVARGTGGYNEQFF. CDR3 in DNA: TGCAGCGTAGCCAGAGGAACAGGGGGATACAATGAGCAGTTCTTC.

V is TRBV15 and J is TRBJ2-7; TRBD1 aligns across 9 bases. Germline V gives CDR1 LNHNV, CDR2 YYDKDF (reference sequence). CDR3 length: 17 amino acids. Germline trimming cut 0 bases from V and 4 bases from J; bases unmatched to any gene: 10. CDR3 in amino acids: CATSREYLQGAGYEQYF. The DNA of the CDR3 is TGTGCCACCAGCAGAGAATATCTACAGGGGGCCGGATACGAGCAGTACTTC.

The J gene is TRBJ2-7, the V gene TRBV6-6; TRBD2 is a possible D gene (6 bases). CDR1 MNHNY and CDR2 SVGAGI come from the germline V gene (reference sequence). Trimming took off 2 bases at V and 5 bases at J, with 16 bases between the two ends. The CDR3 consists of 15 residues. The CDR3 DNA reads TGTGCCAGCAGTTACCAGGGACTGGGACGCGACGAGCAGTACTTC. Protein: CASSYQGLGRDEQYF.

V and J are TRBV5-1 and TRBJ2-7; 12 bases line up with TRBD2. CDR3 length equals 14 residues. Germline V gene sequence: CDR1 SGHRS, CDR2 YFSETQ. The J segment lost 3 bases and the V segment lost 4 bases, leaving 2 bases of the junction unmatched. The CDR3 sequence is CASSATSGSYEQYF. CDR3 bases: TGCGCCAGCAGCGCGACTAGCGGGAGCTACGAGCAGTACTTC. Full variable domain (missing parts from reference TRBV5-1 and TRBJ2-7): KAGVTQTPRYLIKTRGQQVTLSCSPISGHRSVSWYQQTPGQGLQFLFEYFSETQRNKGNFPGRFSGRQFSNSRSEMNVSTLELGDSALYLCASSATSGSYEQYFGPGTRLTVT.

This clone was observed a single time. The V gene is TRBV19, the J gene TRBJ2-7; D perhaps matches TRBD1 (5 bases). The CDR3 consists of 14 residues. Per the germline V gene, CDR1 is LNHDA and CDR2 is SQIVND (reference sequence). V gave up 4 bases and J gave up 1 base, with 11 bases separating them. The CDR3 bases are TGTGCCAGTAGTACAGGGAAGGGTTCCTACGAGCAGTACTTC. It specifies CASSTGKGSYEQYF.

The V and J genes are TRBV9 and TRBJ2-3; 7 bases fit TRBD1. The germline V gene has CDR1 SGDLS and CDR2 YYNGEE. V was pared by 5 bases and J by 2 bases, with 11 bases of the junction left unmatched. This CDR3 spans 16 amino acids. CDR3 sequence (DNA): TGTGCCAGCAGTCCTCAGACAGGGCAATCCACAGATACGCAGTATTTT. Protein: CASSPQTGQSTDTQYF.

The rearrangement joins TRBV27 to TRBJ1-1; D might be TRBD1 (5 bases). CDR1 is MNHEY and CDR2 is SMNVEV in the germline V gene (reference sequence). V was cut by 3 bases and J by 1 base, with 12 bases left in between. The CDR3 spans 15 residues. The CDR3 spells CASSFSFRGNTEAFF. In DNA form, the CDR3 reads TGTGCCAGCAGTTTCTCTTTTAGGGGGAACACTGAAGCTTTCTTT.

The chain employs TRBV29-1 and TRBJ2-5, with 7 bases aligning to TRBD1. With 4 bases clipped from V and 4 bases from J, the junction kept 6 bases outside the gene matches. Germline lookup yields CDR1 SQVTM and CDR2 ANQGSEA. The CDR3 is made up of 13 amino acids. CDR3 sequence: CSVGTGVIETQYF. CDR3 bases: TGCAGCGTTGGGACAGGTGTAATAGAGACCCAGTACTTC.

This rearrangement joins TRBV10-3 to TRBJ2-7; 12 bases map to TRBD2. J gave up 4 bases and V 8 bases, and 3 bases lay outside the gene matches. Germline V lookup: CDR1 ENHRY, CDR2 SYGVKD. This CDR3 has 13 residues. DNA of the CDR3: TGTGCCATCGGACTAGCGGGAAAATACGAGCAGTACTTC. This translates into CAIGLAGKYEQYF.

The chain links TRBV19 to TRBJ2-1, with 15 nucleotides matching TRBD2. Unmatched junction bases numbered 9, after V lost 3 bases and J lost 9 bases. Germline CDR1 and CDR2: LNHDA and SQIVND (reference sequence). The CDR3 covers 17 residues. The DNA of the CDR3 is TGTGCCAGTAGTATTCGGACTAGCGGGAGGGCCGGAAGTGAGCAGTTCTTC. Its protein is CASSIRTSGRAGSEQFF.

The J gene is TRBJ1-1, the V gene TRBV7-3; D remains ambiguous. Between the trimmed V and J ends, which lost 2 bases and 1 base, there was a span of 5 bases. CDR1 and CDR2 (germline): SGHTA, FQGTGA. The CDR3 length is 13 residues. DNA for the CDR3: TGTGCCAGCAGCTTATCAGGGAACACTGAAGCTTTCTTT. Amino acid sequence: CASSLSGNTEAFF.